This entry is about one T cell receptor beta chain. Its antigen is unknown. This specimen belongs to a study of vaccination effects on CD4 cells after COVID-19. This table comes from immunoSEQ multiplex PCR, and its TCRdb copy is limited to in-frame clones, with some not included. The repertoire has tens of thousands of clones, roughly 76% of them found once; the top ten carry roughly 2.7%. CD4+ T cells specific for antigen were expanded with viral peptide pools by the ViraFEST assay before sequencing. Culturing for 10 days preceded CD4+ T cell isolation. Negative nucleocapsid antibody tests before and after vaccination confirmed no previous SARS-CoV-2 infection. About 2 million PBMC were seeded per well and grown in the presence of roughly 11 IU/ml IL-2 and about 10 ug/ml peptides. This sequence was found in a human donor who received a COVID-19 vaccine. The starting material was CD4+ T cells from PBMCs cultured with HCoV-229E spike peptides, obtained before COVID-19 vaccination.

The CDR3 sequence is CASSRVNEQFF. The CDR3 DNA is TGCGCCAGCAGCCGGGTGAATGAGCAGTTCTTC. The rearrangement joins TRBV5-1 to TRBJ2-1; D is undetermined. Germline CDR1 is SGHRS and CDR2 is YFSETQ. V lost 4 bases and J lost 7, with 6 bases in between. The CDR3 length is 11 residues.